These 24 T cell receptor beta chains were all obtained from the same sample, sequenced in a study of blood T cells in healthy people across ages. A second roughly 7 to 12 cycle PCR used barcoded and J-beta primers. TCRdb recomputed calls from the 5' RACE reads with MiXCR, one row per CDR3 protein. The sample lists about 640,000 distinct CDR3 sequences, about 53% seen once, with approximately 37% in the top ten. The sample taken for sequencing was blood. Every receptor here comes from a man aged 60 to 75 in good health.

This clonotype was observed once. This rearrangement joins TRBV10-3 to TRBJ2-3; the D gene is possibly TRBD1 (5 bases). V lost 9 bases and J 2 bases, leaving 12 bases between the germline ends. The length of the CDR3 is 13 residues. Germline V CDR1 and CDR2: ENHRY, SYGVKD. The CDR3: CAIGAAVTDTQYF. In nucleotides, the CDR3 is TGTGCCATTGGGGCTGCCGTCACAGATACGCAGTATTTT.

This clonotype was picked up a small number of times. The rearrangement joins TRBV6-1 to TRBJ1-2; D not resolved. Trimming took off 5 bases at V and 5 bases at J, with 15 bases between the two ends. The CDR3 loop spans 14 amino acids. Looked up from germline, CDR1 is MNHNS and CDR2 is SASEGT. The CDR3 reads CASSPRGEGYGYTF. The DNA of the CDR3 is TGTGCCAGCAGTCCTCGGGGTGAGGGATATGGCTACACCTTC.

Ten or more counts support this clonotype. This chain uses TRBV5-4 with TRBJ2-5; 8 bases fit TRBD2. Germline loops: CDR1 SGHNT, CDR2 YYREEE (reference sequence). V shed 5 bases, J shed 5 bases, and the junction held 5 bases outside the gene matches. This CDR3 is 13 amino acids long. Here the CDR3 reads CASSLPGGETQYF. The CDR3 DNA reads as TGTGCCAGCAGTCTGCCGGGGGGGGAGACCCAGTACTTC. The whole variable domain, remainder taken from reference TRBV5-4 and TRBJ2-5, is ETGVTQSPTHLIKTRGQQVTLRCSSQSGHNTVSWYQQALGQGPQFIFQYYREEENGRGNFPPRFSGLQFPNYSSELNVNALELDDSALYLCASSLPGGETQYFGPGTRLLVL.

The chain combines TRBV15 with TRBJ2-7, with D perhaps TRBD2 (5 bases). The germline V and J ends were trimmed by 2 bases and 2 bases, with 13 bases remaining between them. The CDR3 runs to 15 residues. The germline V gene encodes CDR1 LNHNV and CDR2 YYDKDF (reference sequence). The CDR3 coding sequence is TGTGCCACCAGCAGATCTGGAGGCAGAACCTACGAGCAGTACTTC. Protein product: CATSRSGGRTYEQYF.

The chain couples TRBV20-1 to TRBJ2-7, with 7 nucleotides matching TRBD2. The germline V gene has CDR1 DFQATT and CDR2 SNEGSKA (reference sequence). V shed 2 bases, J shed 3 bases, and the junction held 7 bases outside the gene matches. This CDR3 comprises 14 residues. Written as DNA, the CDR3 is TGCAGTGCTAGACCTCCTAGCGGCGGCTACGAGCAGTACTTC. Protein sequence: CSARPPSGGYEQYF.

The chain couples TRBV25-1 to TRBJ2-1, with D possibly matching TRBD2 (6 bases). Germline CDR1 and CDR2: MGHDK and SYGVNS. The CDR3 has 13 residues. Trimming pared 10 bases from V and 4 bases from J, leaving 14 bases between. The CDR3 DNA is TGTGCCACCCGGGGGACGGCTTACAATGAGCAGTTCTTC. It codes for CATRGTAYNEQFF.

The rearrangement uses TRBV29-1 and TRBJ2-5; weak D call: TRBD1 (7 bases). The J call may be incorrect, as the DNA end agrees better with TRBJ2-7. Germline V gene lookup returns CDR1 SQVTM and CDR2 ANQGSEA. The length of the CDR3 is 12 residues. CDR3 DNA sequence: TGCAGCGTTGGAGGGGGGACAGACGAGCAGTACTTC. Translating it yields CSVGGGTDEQYF.

This sequence joins TRBV7-9 and TRBJ2-7; 8 nucleotides agree with TRBD1. The J segment lost 3 bases and the V segment lost 5 bases, leaving 9 bases of the junction unmatched. The V gene's germline CDR1 is SEHNR and CDR2 FQNEAQ (reference sequence). This CDR3 comprises 15 residues. The CDR3 region is CASSQPRQGNYEQYF. The CDR3 DNA reads as TGTGCCAGCAGCCAACCTAGACAGGGGAACTACGAGCAGTACTTC.

The genes are TRBV2 and TRBJ1-2; 8 bases align to TRBD1. Germline V gives CDR1 SNHLY, CDR2 FYNNEI. This CDR3 has 14 amino acids. V trimming: 8 bases; J trimming: 8 bases; junction bases outside the gene matches: 13. CDR3 DNA: TGTGCCAGCCTTGGGACAGGTGGGGGGAAAGGCTACACCTTC. Its protein is CASLGTGGGKGYTF.

The chain has TRBV20-1 and TRBJ2-5, with 7 nucleotides matching TRBD2. CDR3 length equals 15 residues. Germline-derived CDR1 and CDR2 are DFQATT and SNEGSKA (reference sequence). V was clipped by 3 bases and J by 4 bases; unmatched bases: 11. The CDR3 here is CSASRPLANVETQYF. In nucleotides, the CDR3 is TGCAGTGCTAGCCGTCCACTAGCGAACGTAGAGACCCAGTACTTC.

The chain recombines TRBV20-1 with TRBJ2-1, with 14 bases that match TRBD2. The V segment lost 0 bases and the J segment 12 bases; nucleotides outside the gene matches: 10. Germline CDR1 is DFQATT and CDR2 is SNEGSKA (reference sequence). The CDR3 is 16 amino acids. CDR3 amino acids: CSARDGGLAGVSLQFF. CDR3 nucleotides: TGCAGTGCTAGAGATGGGGGACTAGCGGGGGTTAGTCTGCAGTTCTTC.

This clonotype was counted only a few times. This rearrangement joins TRBV12-3 or TRBV12-4 to TRBJ2-7, with D unresolved. With 8 bases removed from V and 1 base from J, the gap between germline ends came to 9 bases. This CDR3 region has 12 residues. The CDR3 DNA reads as TGTGCCAGCGGACGACGGTCCTACGAGCAGTACTTC. Its translation is CASGRRSYEQYF.

This sequence joins TRBV3-1 and TRBJ1-6; D remains unclear. CDR1 and CDR2 (germline): LGHDT, YNNKEL (reference sequence). The CDR3 loop spans 15 amino acids. V was cut by 0 bases and J by 6 bases, with 9 bases left in between. CDR3 nucleotides: TGTGCCAGCAGCCAAGAATTCACGGGTAATTCACCCCTCCACTTT. The encoded protein is CASSQEFTGNSPLHF. The entire variable domain, with the rest obtained from reference TRBV3-1 and TRBJ1-6, is as follows: DTAVSQTPKYLVTQMGNDKSIKCEQNLGHDTMYWYKQDSKKFLKIMFSYNNKELIINETVPNRFSPKSPDKAHLNLHINSLELGDSAVYFCASSQEFTGNSPLHFGNGTRLTVT.

The gene calls are TRBV5-1 and TRBJ2-7, with D perhaps matching TRBD1 or TRBD2 (5 bases each). Trimming stripped 4 bases from V and 3 bases from J, with 14 bases between. Germline V gives CDR1 SGHRS, CDR2 YFSETQ. This CDR3 has 14 amino acids. The CDR3 DNA sequence: TGCGCCAGCAGCCCCGGGACGGATTTCTACGAGCAGTACTTC. This codes for CASSPGTDFYEQYF.

As regards this clonotype: A clone one base away is much larger, so this may be a read error. The DNA for the CDR3 is TGTGCCAGCAGCCAAAGTGGTGGCGAGCAGTTCTTC. This codes for CASSQSGGEQFF. The genes are TRBV3-1 and TRBJ2-1; D is undetermined. CDR1 is LGHDT, CDR2 YNNKEL, per germline (reference sequence). Trimming removed 2 bases from V and 10 bases from J, with 9 bases in between. The CDR3 covers 12 residues.

This clonotype has a count of ten or more. The chain uses TRBV7-9 and TRBJ2-7; 8 bases fit TRBD1. V shed 1 base and J 12 bases; nucleotides not matched to a gene: 5. Germline loops: CDR1 SEHNR, CDR2 FQNEAQ (reference sequence). This CDR3 spans 12 amino acids. The CDR3 loop is CASSLGGDRGYF. Here the CDR3 DNA reads TGTGCCAGCAGCTTAGGCGGAGACAGGGGGTACTTC.

This rearrangement joins TRBV28 to TRBJ2-5, with D perhaps matching TRBD2 (6 bases). Deletions cut 2 bases from V and 11 bases from J, with 24 bases between. Germline CDR1 and CDR2: MDHEN and SYDVKM. This CDR3 is 16 amino acids long. This CDR3 is CASSLTRIAGHNEQYF. CDR3 nucleotide sequence: TGTGCCAGCAGTTTAACGAGGATCGCGGGGCACAATGAGCAGTACTTC.

The chain employs TRBV5-1 and TRBJ2-4, with 7 bases lining up with TRBD1. The closer fit of TRBJ2-7 to the DNA end suggests the J call may be wrong. This CDR3 spans 15 amino acids. Germline V lookup: CDR1 SGHRS, CDR2 YFSETQ. The CDR3 spells CASSSRQGRGSEQYF. The DNA for the CDR3 is TGCGCCAGCAGCTCCCGACAGGGAAGGGGCTCCGAGCAGTACTTC.

The chain joins TRBV4-2 to TRBJ2-5; tentative D call: TRBD1 (7 bases). The germline gives CDR1 LGHNA, CDR2 YNFKEQ. The CDR3 is 16 residues long. V lost 1 base and J 11 bases, leaving 23 bases between the germline ends. This CDR3 is CASSQGAAGGINEQYF. As DNA, the CDR3 is TGTGCCAGCAGCCAAGGAGCGGCAGGGGGGATAAATGAGCAGTACTTC.

The genes are TRBV3-1 and TRBJ1-2, with 7 bases aligning to TRBD1. The CDR3 extends over 15 amino acids. The trim removed 2 bases at V and 2 bases at J, leaving 5 bases unmatched. The germline CDR1 and CDR2 sequences are LGHDT and YNNKEL (reference sequence). This CDR3 reads CASSQRPGQNYGYTF. The DNA of the CDR3 is TGTGCCAGCAGCCAACGCCCGGGACAGAACTATGGCTACACCTTC.

J is TRBJ1-2 and V is TRBV5-1; tentative D call: TRBD1 (6 bases). The germline V gene encodes CDR1 SGHRS and CDR2 YFSETQ. This CDR3 comprises 14 residues. The ends were cut back, 4 bases at V and 2 bases at J, with 12 bases in the middle. The CDR3 region has the DNA TGCGCCAGCAGCCCCGGACAGCTCAACTATGGCTACACCTTC. It encodes CASSPGQLNYGYTF.

V gene TRBV7-2 combines with J gene TRBJ2-3; a possible D gene is TRBD1 (5 bases). Germline assignment: CDR1 SGHTA and CDR2 FQGNSA. There are 14 residues in the CDR3. V lost 2 bases to trimming and J lost 4 bases, with 10 bases between them. The CDR3: CASSLMKGSDTQYF. CDR3 sequence (DNA): TGTGCCAGCAGCTTAATGAAGGGGTCAGATACGCAGTATTTT.

The table lists this clonotype with a few counts. The V call is TRBV6-1, the J call TRBJ2-1; possibly TRBD1 for D (5 bases). V was trimmed by 0 bases and J by 0 bases, leaving 6 bases between them. The germline CDR1 and CDR2 sequences are MNHNS and SASEGT. The CDR3 is made up of 15 amino acids. The DNA for the CDR3 is TGTGCCAGCAGTGAAGCAGGGGCCTCCTACAATGAGCAGTTCTTC. Residues: CASSEAGASYNEQFF.

This clonotype was observed a few times. V usage is TRBV20-1 and J usage is TRBJ2-1; D is undetermined. V was trimmed by 5 bases and J by 4 bases, leaving 9 bases between them. CDR1 is DFQATT, CDR2 SNEGSKA, per germline (reference sequence). The CDR3 is 12 residues long. As DNA, the CDR3 is TGCAGTGCTCAGCTAGAGTACAATGAGCAGTTCTTC. It translates to CSAQLEYNEQFF.